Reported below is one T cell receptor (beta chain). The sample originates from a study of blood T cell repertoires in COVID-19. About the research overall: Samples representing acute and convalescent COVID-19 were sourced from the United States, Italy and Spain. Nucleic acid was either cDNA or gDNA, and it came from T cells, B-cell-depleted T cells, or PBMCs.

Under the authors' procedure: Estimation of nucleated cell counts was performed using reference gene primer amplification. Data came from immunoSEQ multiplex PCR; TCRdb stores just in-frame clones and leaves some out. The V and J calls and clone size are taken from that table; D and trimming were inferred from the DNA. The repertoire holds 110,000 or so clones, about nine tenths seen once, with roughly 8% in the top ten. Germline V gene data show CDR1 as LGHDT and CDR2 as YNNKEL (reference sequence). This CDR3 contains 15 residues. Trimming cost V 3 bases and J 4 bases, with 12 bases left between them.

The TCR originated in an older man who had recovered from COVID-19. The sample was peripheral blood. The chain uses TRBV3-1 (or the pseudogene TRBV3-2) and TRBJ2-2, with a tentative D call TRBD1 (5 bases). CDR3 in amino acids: CASSQIRQLTGELFF. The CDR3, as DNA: TGTGCCAGCAGCCAGATCCGACAGCTCACCGGGGAGCTGTTTTTT.